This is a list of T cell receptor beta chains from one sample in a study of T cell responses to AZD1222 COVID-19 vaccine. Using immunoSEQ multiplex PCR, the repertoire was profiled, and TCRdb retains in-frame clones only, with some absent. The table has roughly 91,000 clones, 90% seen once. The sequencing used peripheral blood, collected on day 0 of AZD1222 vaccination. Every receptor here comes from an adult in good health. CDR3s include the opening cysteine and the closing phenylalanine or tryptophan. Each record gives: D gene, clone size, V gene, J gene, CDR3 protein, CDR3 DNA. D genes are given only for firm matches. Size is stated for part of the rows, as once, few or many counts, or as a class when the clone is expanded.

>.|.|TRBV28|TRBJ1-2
CASSLGPRYGDGYTF
TGTGCCAGCAGTTTAGGTCCCCGGTACGGGGATGGCTACACCTTC
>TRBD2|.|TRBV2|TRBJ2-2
CASSEAGLGTGELFF
TGTGCCAGCAGTGAAGCGGGACTAGGAACCGGGGAGCTGTTTTTT
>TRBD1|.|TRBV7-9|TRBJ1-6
CASSSYRGLGSPLHF
TGTGCCAGCAGCTCATACAGGGGGCTCGGATCACCCCTCCACTTT
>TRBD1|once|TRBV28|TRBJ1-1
CASGTGTALNTEAFF
TGTGCCAGCGGAACCGGGACAGCACTGAACACTGAAGCTTTCTTT
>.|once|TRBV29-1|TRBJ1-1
CSVNGIFRDTEAFF
TGCAGCGTAAACGGGATCTTCAGGGACACTGAAGCTTTCTTT
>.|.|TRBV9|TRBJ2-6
CASSARSVRGTGGANVLTF
TGTGCCAGCAGCGCCCGGAGCGTTAGGGGTACAGGTGGGGCCAACGTCCTGACTTTC
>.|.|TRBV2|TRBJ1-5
CASSREQTNQPQHF
TGTGCCAGCAGTCGCGAACAGACAAATCAGCCCCAGCATTTT
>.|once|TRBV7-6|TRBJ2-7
CASSLEGGFANQPYEQYF
TGTGCCAGCAGCTTAGAGGGGGGGTTCGCGAACCAACCCTACGAGCAGTACTTC
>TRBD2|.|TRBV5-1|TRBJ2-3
CASSFGRGGGADTQYF
TGCGCCAGCTCATTCGGGCGCGGGGGAGGGGCAGATACGCAGTATTTT
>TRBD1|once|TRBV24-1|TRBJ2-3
CATSDPHRGLGDTQYF
TGTGCCACCAGTGACCCCCACAGGGGGCTGGGGGATACGCAGTATTTT
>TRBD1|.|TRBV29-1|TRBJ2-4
CSAETGGKAKNIQYF
TGCAGCGCAGAAACAGGGGGGAAGGCCAAAAACATTCAGTACTTC
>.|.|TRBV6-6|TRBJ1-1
CASRPRTASTEAFF
TGTGCCAGCAGACCCCGGACAGCCAGCACTGAAGCTTTCTTT
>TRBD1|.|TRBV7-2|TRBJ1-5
CASSLARQGGNQPQHF
TGTGCCAGCAGCTTAGCCCGACAGGGAGGCAATCAGCCCCAGCATTTT
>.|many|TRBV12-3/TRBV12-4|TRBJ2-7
CASSDRDSYEQYF
TGTGCCAGCAGTGACAGAGACTCCTACGAGCAGTACTTC
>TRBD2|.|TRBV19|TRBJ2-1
CASSIVPGGYNEQFF
TGTGCCAGTAGTATAGTTCCGGGGGGGTACAATGAGCAGTTCTTC
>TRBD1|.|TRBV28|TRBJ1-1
CASSPWDREGAFF
TGTGCCAGCAGTCCTTGGGACAGGGAGGGAGCTTTCTTT
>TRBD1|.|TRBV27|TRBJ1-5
CASSLRGLQPQHF
TGTGCCAGCAGTTTGAGGGGGCTACAGCCCCAGCATTTT
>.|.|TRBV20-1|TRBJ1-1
CSASRADTEAFF
TGCAGTGCTAGTAGGGCGGACACTGAAGCTTTCTTT
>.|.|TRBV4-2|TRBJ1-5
CASSQVGEGSNQPQHF
TGTGCCAGCAGCCAAGTAGGGGAGGGGAGCAATCAGCCCCAGCATTTT
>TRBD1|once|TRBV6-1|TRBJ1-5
CASSEGGTGKQPQHF
TGTGCCAGCAGTGAAGGGGGGACAGGGAAACAGCCCCAGCATTTT
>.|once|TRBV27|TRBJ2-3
CASSLTRGTGTDTQYF
TGTGCCAGCAGTCTCACTCGGGGAACAGGCACAGATACGCAGTATTTT
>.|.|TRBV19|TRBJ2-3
CASSVTGTSGADTQYF
TGTGCCAGTAGTGTAACAGGGACTTCGGGGGCAGATACGCAGTATTTT
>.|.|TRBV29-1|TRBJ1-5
CSVVDSTGPQHF
TGCAGCGTTGTGGACAGTACGGGGCCCCAGCATTTT
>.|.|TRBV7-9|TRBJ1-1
CASSPPQAGRAEAFF
TGTGCCAGCAGCCCCCCCCAGGCAGGGCGCGCTGAAGCTTTCTTT
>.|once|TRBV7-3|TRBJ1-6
CASSLRGAESPLHF
TGTGCCAGCAGCTTAAGGGGGGCGGAATCACCCCTCCACTTT
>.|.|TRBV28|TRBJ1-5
CASSFQSAGYQPQHF
TGTGCCAGCAGTTTCCAATCCGCAGGGTATCAGCCCCAGCATTTT
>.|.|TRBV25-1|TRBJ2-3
CASSEYSADTQYF
TGTGCCAGCAGTGAATACAGCGCAGATACGCAGTATTTT
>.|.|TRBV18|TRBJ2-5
CASSPRDQETQYF
TGTGCCAGCTCACCCCGGGACCAAGAGACCCAGTACTTC
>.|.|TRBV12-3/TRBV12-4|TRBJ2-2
CASTTGNTGELFF
TGTGCCAGCACTACAGGGAACACCGGGGAGCTGTTTTTT
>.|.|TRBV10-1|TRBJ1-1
CASSESTGFRTEAFF
TGCGCCAGCAGTGAGTCTACGGGATTTAGAACTGAAGCTTTCTTT
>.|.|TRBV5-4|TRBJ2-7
CASSFWGAGRAHEQYF
TGTGCCAGCAGCTTTTGGGGGGCCGGAAGGGCCCACGAGCAGTACTTC
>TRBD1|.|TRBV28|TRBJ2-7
CASTNRGTYEQYF
TGTGCCAGCACTAACAGGGGGACCTACGAGCAGTACTTC